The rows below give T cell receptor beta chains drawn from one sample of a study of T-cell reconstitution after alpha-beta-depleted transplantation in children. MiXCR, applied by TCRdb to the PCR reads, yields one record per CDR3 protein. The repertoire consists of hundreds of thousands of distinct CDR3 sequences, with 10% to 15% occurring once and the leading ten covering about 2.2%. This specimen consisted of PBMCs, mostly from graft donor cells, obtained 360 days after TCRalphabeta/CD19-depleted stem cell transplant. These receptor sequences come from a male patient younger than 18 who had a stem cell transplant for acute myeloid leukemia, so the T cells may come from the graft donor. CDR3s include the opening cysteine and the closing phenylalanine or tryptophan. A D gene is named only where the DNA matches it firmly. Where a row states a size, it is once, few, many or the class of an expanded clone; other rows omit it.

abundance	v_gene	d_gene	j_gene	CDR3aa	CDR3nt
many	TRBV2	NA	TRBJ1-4	CASGSVLGTNEKLFF	TGTGCCAGCGGCTCTGTATTGGGGACTAATGAAAAACTGTTTTTT
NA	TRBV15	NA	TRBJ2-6	CATSGEPTLAGANVLTF	TGTGCCACCAGCGGAGAACCCACGCTAGCCGGGGCCAACGTCCTGACTTTC
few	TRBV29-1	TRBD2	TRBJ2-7	CSGGQAGSYEQYF	TGCAGCGGTGGACAAGCGGGGAGCTACGAGCAGTACTTC
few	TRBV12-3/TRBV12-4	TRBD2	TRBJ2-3	CASSGPGTRGTDTQYF	TGTGCCAGCAGCGGACCCGGGACTAGGGGCACAGATACGCAGTATTTT
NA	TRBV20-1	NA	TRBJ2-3	CSARGHPDTQYF	TGCAGTGCTAGAGGTCACCCAGATACGCAGTATTTT
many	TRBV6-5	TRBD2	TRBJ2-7	CASSHTSGREYEQYF	TGTGCCAGCAGCCACACTAGCGGGAGGGAGTACGAGCAGTACTTC
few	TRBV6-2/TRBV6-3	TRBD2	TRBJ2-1	CASREMWTRTSNEQFF	TGTGCCAGCAGGGAGATGTGGACTAGGACCAGCAATGAGCAGTTCTTC
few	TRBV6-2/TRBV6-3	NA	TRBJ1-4	CASSPTPTAAFEKLFF	TGTGCCAGCAGCCCCACCCCGACAGCGGCCTTTGAAAAACTGTTTTTT
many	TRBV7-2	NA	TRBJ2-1	CASSLEGTFYNEQFF	TGTGCCAGCAGCTTAGAAGGGACCTTCTACAATGAGCAGTTCTTC
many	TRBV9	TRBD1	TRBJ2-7	CASSKTPGQGASEQYF	TGTGCCAGCAGCAAGACACCGGGACAGGGGGCATCCGAGCAGTACTTC
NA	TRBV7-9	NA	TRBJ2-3	CASSFAGMLPDTQYF	TGTGCCAGCAGCTTCGCCGGGATGCTTCCAGATACGCAGTATTTT
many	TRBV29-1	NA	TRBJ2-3	CSVSPTRDTQYF	TGCAGCGTTAGCCCCACTCGGGATACGCAGTATTTT
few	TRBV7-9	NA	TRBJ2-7	CASSLLGGGEQYF	TGTGCCAGCAGCCTGTTGGGAGGTGGCGAGCAGTACTTC
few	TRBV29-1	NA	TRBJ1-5	CSVASSNQPQHF	TGCAGCGTTGCAAGTAGCAATCAGCCCCAGCATTTT
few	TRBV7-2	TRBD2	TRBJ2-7	CASRGLPNEQYF	TGTGCCAGCAGGGGACTACCCAACGAGCAGTACTTC
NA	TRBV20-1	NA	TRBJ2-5	CSARGLFGRIEGETQYF	TGCAGTGCTAGGGGGCTGTTCGGTAGAATCGAGGGAGAGACCCAGTACTTC
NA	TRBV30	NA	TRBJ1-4	CAWGQKTNEKLFF	TGTGCCTGGGGACAGAAGACTAATGAAAAACTGTTTTTT
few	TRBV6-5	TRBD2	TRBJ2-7	CASSLTGTGGLAGFYEQYF	TGTGCCAGCAGCTTAACCGGGACAGGGGGACTAGCGGGATTCTACGAGCAGTACTTC
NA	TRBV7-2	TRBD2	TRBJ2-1	CASSLAGLAGRGQFF	TGTGCCAGCAGCTTAGCAGGACTAGCTGGTAGAGGGCAGTTCTTC
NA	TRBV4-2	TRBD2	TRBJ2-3	CARSQLGTSGSPKQYF	TGTGCCAGAAGCCAACTTGGGACTAGCGGGAGTCCGAAGCAGTATTTT
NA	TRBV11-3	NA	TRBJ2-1	CASSGRGSVNEQFF	TGTGCCAGCAGCGGGCGGGGAAGCGTTAATGAGCAGTTCTTC
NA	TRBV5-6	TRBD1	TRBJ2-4	CASSRRSGQGMKNIQYF	TGTGCCAGCAGCCGCAGGTCTGGACAGGGGATGAAAAACATTCAGTACTTC
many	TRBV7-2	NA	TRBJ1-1	CASSLDPGGTEAFF	TGTGCCAGCAGCTTGGACCCCGGGGGGACTGAAGCTTTCTTT
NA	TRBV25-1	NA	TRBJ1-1	CASSEQGYTEAFF	TGTGCCAGCAGTGAACAGGGGTACACTGAAGCTTTCTTT
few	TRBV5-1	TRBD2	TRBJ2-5	CASSPSRAGREETQYF	TGCGCCAGCAGCCCGTCTCGAGCGGGAAGAGAAGAGACCCAGTACTTC
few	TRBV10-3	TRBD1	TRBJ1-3	CAISAQGAGNTIYF	TGTGCCATCAGTGCACAGGGGGCTGGAAACACCATATATTTT
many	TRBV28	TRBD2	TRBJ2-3	CASTLEGGPRDTQYF	TGTGCCAGCACCTTGGAGGGAGGGCCGAGAGATACGCAGTATTTT
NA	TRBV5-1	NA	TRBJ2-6	CASRPSSGANVLTF	TGCGCCAGCAGGCCGAGCTCTGGGGCCAACGTCCTGACTTTC
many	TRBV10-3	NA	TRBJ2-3	CAISATDTQYF	TGTGCCATCAGTGCCACAGATACGCAGTATTTT
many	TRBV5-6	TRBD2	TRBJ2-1	CASSISSGSRNEQFF	TGTGCCAGCAGCATTTCTAGCGGGAGTAGGAATGAGCAGTTCTTC
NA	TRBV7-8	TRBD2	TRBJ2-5	CASSPQDLAGAETQYF	TGTGCCAGCAGCCCACAGGATCTAGCGGGGGCGGAGACCCAGTACTTC
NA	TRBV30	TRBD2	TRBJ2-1	CAWRATSGGFYNEQFF	TGTGCCTGGAGGGCGACTAGCGGGGGATTCTACAATGAGCAGTTCTTC
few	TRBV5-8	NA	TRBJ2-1	CASSLGVGGLYNEQFF	TGTGCCAGCAGCTTGGGAGTGGGAGGTTTGTACAATGAGCAGTTCTTC
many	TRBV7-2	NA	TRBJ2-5	CASSFGGRPHQETQYF	TGTGCCAGCAGCTTCGGAGGACGACCACACCAAGAGACCCAGTACTTC
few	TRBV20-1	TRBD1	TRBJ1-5	CSAAQGRDQPQHF	TGCAGTGCCGCACAGGGGAGGGATCAGCCCCAGCATTTT
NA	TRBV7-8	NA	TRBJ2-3	CASSVRLGANTDTQYF	TGTGCCAGCAGCGTCCGACTAGGGGCAAACACAGATACGCAGTATTTT
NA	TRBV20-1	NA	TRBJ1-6	CSARATVQGSNSPLHF	TGCAGTGCTAGGGCGACAGTACAGGGTAGTAATTCACCCCTCCACTTT
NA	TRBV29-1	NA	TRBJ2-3	CSVVESTDTQYF	TGCAGCGTAGTGGAGAGCACAGATACGCAGTATTTT